This T cell receptor (beta chain) was captured in a study of beta chain features in type 1 diabetes. Whole-study findings and limits: Significant though moderate, a shortening of TCRB CDR3s appeared in all four CD4+ subsets of Type 1 diabetes patients.

The CDR3 sequence is 15 residues long. The germline CDR1 and CDR2 sequences are SGHAT and FQNNGV. Germline trimming cut 4 bases from V and 6 bases from J; bases unmatched to any gene: 8. Points on this clone: Its antigen is undetermined.

All of the isolated RNA was reverse transcribed, so expressed TCRB transcripts were sequenced. Produced via immunoSEQ multiplex PCR; TCRdb's table is partial and in-frame only. The sample yields 250,000 to 300,000 clones, 24% seen once. The chain has TRBV11-2 and TRBJ2-1, with 8 bases matching TRBD2. This clonotype was sampled from a woman aged 30 to 39 with type 1 diabetes. Sequencing was performed on naive CD4+ T cells from blood. CDR3 loop: CASSSGLVQINEQFF. CDR3 DNA: TGTGCCAGCAGCTCGGGACTAGTCCAAATCAATGAGCAGTTCTTC.